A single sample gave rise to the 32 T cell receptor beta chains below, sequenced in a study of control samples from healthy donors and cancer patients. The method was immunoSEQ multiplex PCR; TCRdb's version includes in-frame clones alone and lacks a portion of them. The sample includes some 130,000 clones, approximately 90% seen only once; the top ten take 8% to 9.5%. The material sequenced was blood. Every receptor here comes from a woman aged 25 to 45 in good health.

In DNA form, the CDR3 reads TGTGCCTGGCACGTCGCAAGCACAGATACGCAGTATTTT. Its translation is CAWHVASTDTQYF. V and J are TRBV30 and TRBJ2-3, with D unresolved. The V gene lost 5 bases and the J gene lost 0 bases, with 9 bases spanning the gap. This CDR3 has 13 amino acids. CDR1 and CDR2 (germline): GTSNPN, SVGIG (reference sequence).

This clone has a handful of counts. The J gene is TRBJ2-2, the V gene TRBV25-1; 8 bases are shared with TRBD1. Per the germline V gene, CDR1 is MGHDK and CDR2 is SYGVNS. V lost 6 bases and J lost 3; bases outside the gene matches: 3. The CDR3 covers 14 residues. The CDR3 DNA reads TGTGCCAGCAGCCGGACAGGGTACACCGGGGAGCTGTTTTTT. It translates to CASSRTGYTGELFF. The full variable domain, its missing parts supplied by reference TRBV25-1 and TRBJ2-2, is EADIYQTPRYLVIGTGKKITLECSQTMGHDKMYWYQQDPGMELHLIHYSYGVNSTEKGDLSSESTVSRIRTEHFPLTLESARPSHTSQYLCASSRTGYTGELFFGEGSRLTVL.

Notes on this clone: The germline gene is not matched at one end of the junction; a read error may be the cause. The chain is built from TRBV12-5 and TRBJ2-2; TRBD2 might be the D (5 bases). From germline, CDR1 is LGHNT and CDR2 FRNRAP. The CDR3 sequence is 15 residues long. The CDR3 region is CASGPVVVEHRGAVF. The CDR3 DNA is TGTGCTAGTGGCCCTGTGGTGGTGGAACACCGGGGAGCTGTTTTT.

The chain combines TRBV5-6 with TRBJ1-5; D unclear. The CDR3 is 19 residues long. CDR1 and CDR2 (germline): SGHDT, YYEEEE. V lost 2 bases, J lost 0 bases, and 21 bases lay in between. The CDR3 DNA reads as TGTGCCAGCAGCTTTTGGCGGACCAAAGGCCCCCTTAGCAATCAGCCCCAGCATTTT. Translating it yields CASSFWRTKGPLSNQPQHF.

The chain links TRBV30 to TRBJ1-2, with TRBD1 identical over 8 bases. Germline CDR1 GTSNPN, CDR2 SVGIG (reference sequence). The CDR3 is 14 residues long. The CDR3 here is CACRPTGDAYGYTF. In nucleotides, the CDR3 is TGTGCTTGCCGCCCGACAGGGGACGCCTATGGCTACACCTTC.

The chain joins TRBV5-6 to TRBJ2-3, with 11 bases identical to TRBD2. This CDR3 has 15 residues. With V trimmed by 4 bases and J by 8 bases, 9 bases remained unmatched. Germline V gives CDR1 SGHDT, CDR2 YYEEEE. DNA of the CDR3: TGTGCCAGCAGCAATACCGGGACTAGCGGATTTACGCAGTATTTT. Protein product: CASSNTGTSGFTQYF.

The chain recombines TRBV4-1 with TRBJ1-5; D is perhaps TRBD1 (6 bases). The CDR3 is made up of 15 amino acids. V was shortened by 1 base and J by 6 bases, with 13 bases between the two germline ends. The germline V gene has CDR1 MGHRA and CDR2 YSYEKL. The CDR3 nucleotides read TGCGCCAGCAGCCAAGGCTGGGGGGGCTCTCAGCCCCAGCATTTT. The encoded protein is CASSQGWGGSQPQHF.

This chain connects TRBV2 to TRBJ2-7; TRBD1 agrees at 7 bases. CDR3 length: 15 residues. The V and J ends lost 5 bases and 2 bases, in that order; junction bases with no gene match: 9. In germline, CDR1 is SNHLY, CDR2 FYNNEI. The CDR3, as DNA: TGTGCCAGCAGTCCCCATAGGGGACAGACCTACGAGCAGTACTTC. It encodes CASSPHRGQTYEQYF.

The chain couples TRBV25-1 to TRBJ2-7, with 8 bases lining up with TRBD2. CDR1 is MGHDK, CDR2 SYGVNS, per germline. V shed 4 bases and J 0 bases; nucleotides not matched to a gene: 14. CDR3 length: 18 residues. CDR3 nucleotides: TGTGCCAGCAGTGGAGGGACTAGTCGGGTCCTAAGCTCCTACGAGCAGTACTTC. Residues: CASSGGTSRVLSSYEQYF.

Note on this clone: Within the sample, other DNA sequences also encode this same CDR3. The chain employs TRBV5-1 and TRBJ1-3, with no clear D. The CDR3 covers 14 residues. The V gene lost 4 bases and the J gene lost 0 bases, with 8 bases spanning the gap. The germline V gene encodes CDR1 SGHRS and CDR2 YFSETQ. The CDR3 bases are TGCGCCAGCAGCCTAGAGCCCTCTGGAAACACCATATATTTT. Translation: CASSLEPSGNTIYF.

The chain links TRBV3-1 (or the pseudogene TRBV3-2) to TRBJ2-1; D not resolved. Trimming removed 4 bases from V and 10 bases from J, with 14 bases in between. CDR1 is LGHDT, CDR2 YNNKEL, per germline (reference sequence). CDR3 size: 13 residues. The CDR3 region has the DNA TGTGCCAGCAGCCTCCCGGAAGTCCCCGAGCAGTTCTTC. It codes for CASSLPEVPEQFF.

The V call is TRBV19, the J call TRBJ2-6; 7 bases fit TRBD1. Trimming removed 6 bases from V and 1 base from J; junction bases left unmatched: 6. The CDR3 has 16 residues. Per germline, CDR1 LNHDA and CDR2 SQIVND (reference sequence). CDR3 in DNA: TGTGCCAGTAGACCTACAGGGGCATCTGGGGCCAACGTCCTGACTTTC. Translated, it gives CASRPTGASGANVLTF. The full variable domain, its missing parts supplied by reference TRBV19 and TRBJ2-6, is DGGITQSPKYLFRKEGQNVTLSCEQNLNHDAMYWYRQDPGQGLRLIYYSQIVNDFQKGDIAEGYSVSREKKESFPLTVTSAQKNPTAFYLCASRPTGASGANVLTFGAGSRLTVL.

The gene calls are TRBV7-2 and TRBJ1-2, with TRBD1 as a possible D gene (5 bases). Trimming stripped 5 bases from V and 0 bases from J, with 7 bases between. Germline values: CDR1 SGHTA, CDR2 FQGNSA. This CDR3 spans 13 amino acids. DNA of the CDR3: TGTGCCAGCAGCCCGGGACCTAACTATGGCTACACCTTC. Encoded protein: CASSPGPNYGYTF.

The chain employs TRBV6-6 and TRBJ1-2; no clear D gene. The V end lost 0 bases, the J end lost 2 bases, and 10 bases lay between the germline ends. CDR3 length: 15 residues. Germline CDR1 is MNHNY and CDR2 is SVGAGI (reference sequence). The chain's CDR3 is CASSYSSGKNYGYTF. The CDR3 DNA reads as TGTGCCAGCAGTTACTCGTCCGGGAAGAACTATGGCTACACCTTC.

The CDR3 DNA reads as TGTGCCAGCAGTTCGCAGGGCACTGAAGCTTTCTTT. Residues: CASSSQGTEAFF. The rearrangement joins TRBV6-5 to TRBJ1-1; a possible D gene is TRBD1 (5 bases). The germline CDR1 and CDR2 sequences are MNHEY and SVGAGI. The CDR3 sequence is 12 residues long. With 4 bases removed from V and 4 bases from J, the gap between germline ends came to 7 bases.

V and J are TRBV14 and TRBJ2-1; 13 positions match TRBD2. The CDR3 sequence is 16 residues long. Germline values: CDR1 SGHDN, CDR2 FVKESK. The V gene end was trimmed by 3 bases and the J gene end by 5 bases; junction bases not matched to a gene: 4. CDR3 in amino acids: CASSHLGLAGHNEQFF. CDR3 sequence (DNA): TGTGCCAGCAGCCACCTGGGACTAGCGGGACACAATGAGCAGTTCTTC.

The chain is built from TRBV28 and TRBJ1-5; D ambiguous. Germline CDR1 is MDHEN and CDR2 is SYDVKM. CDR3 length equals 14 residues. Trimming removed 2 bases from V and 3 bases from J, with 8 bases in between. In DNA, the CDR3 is TGTGCCAGCAGTTTACACACACCCAATCAGCCCCAGCATTTT. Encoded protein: CASSLHTPNQPQHF.

CDR3 residues: CASSPKDSGSSYNEQFF. For the CDR3, the DNA is TGTGCCAGTAGCCCTAAGGATAGCGGGAGCTCCTACAATGAGCAGTTCTTC. The chain employs TRBV19 and TRBJ2-1; 9 bases agree with TRBD2. J was trimmed by 0 bases and V by 6 bases; bases with no gene match: 9. The CDR3 is made up of 17 amino acids. Per the germline V gene, CDR1 is LNHDA and CDR2 is SQIVND (reference sequence).

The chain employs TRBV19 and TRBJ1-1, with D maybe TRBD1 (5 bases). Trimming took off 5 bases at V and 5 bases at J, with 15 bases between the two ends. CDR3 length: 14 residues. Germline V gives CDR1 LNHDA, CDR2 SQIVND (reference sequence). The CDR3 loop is CASSYGRGNTEAFF. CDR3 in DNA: TGTGCCAGTAGTTACGGCCGGGGGAATACTGAAGCTTTCTTT.

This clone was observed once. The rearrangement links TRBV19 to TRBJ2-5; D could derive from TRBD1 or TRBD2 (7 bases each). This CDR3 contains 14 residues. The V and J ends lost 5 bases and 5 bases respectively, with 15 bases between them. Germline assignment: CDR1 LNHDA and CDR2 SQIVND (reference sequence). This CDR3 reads CASSPQGRGETQYF. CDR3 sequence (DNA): TGTGCCAGTAGTCCACAGGGGCGGGGGGAGACCCAGTACTTC.

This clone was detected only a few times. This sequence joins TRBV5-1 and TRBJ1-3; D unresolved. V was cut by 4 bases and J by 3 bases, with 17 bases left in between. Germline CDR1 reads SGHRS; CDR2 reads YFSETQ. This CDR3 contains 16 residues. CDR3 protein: CASSPGLQAIGNTIYF. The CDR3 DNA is TGCGCCAGCAGCCCGGGCCTTCAGGCCATTGGAAACACCATATATTTT. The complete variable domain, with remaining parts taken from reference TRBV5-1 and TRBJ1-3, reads KAGVTQTPRYLIKTRGQQVTLSCSPISGHRSVSWYQQTPGQGLQFLFEYFSETQRNKGNFPGRFSGRQFSNSRSEMNVSTLELGDSALYLCASSPGLQAIGNTIYFGEGSWLTVV.

Here the CDR3 DNA reads TGTGCCAGCAGCTTAGGGCACGCGGGAGAGACCCAGTACTTC. The encoded protein is CASSLGHAGETQYF. The chain carries TRBV7-2 and TRBJ2-5; D possibly corresponds to TRBD2 (5 bases). CDR1 and CDR2 (germline): SGHTA, FQGNSA. This CDR3 is 14 amino acids long. Trimming removed 1 base at V and 4 bases at J, with 10 bases between. Supplemented by reference TRBV7-2 and TRBJ2-5, the full variable domain reads GAGVSQSPSNKVTEKGKDVELRCDPISGHTALYWYRQSLGQGLEFLIYFQGNSAPDKSGLPSDRFSAERTGGSVSTLTIQRTQQEDSAVYLCASSLGHAGETQYFGPGTRLLVL.

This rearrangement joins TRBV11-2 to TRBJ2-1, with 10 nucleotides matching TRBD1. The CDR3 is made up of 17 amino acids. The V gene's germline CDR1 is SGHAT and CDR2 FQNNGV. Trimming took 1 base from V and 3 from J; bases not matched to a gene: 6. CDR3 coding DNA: TGTGCCAGCAGCTTAGGGCGTGGACAGGGGGTCTACAATGAGCAGTTCTTC. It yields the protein CASSLGRGQGVYNEQFF.

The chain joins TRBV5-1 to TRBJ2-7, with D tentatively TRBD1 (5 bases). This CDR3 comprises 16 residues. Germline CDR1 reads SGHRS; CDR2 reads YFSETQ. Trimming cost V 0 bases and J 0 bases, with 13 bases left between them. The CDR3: CASSLDWGASSYEQYF. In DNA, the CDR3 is TGCGCCAGCAGCTTGGATTGGGGCGCTAGCTCCTACGAGCAGTACTTC.

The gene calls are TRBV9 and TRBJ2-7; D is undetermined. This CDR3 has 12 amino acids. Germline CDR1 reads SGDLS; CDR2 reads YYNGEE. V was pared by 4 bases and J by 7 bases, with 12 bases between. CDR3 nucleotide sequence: TGTGCCAGCAGCCCCCGCCTAGAAGAGCAGTACTTC. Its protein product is CASSPRLEEQYF.

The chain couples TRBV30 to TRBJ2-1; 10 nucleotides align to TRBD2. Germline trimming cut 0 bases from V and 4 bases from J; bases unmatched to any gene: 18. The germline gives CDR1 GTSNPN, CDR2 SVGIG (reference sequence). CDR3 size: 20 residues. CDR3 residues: CAWSVSGGLVAGGLYNEQFF. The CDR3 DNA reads TGTGCCTGGAGTGTTAGCGGGGGGTTGGTAGCGGGAGGTTTATACAATGAGCAGTTCTTC.

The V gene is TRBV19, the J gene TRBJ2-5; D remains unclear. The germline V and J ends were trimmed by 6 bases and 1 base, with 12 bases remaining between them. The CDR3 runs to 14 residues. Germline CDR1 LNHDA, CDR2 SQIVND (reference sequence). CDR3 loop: CASSKALVQETQYF. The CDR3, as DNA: TGTGCCAGTAGCAAGGCCCTCGTCCAAGAGACCCAGTACTTC.

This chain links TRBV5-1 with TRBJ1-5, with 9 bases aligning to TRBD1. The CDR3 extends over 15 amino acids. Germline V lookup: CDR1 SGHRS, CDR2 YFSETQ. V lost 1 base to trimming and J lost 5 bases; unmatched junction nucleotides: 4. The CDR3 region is CASSLLQGADQPQHF. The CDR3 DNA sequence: TGCGCCAGCAGCTTGCTACAGGGGGCGGATCAGCCCCAGCATTTT. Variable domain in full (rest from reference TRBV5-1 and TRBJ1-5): KAGVTQTPRYLIKTRGQQVTLSCSPISGHRSVSWYQQTPGQGLQFLFEYFSETQRNKGNFPGRFSGRQFSNSRSEMNVSTLELGDSALYLCASSLLQGADQPQHFGDGTRLSIL.

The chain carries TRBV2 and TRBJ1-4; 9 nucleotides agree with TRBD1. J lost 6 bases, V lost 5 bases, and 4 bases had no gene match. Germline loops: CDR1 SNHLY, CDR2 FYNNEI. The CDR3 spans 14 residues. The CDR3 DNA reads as TGTGCCAGCAGTAGGGACAGGGCGGATGAAAAACTGTTTTTT. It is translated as CASSRDRADEKLFF.

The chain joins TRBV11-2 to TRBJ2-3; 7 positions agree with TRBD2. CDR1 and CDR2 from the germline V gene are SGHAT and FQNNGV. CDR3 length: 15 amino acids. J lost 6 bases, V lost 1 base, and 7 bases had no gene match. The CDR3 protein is CASSLGGGGYDTQYF. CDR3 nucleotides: TGTGCCAGCAGCTTAGGGGGGGGAGGCTACGATACGCAGTATTTT.

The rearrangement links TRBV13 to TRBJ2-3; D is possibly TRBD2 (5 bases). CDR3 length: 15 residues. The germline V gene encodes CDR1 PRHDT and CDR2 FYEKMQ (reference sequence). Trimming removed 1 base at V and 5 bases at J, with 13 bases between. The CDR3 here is CASSLEQKEGDTQYF. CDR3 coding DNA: TGTGCCAGCAGCTTAGAACAGAAAGAGGGAGATACGCAGTATTTT.

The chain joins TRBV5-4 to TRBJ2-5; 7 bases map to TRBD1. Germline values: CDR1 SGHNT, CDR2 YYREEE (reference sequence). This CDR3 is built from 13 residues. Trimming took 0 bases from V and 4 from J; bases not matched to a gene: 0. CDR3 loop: CASSLDRGETQYF. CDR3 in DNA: TGTGCCAGCAGCTTGGACAGGGGAGAGACCCAGTACTTC.